This T cell receptor (beta chain) was identified during a study of T cell responses to AZD1222 COVID-19 vaccine. Germline V lookup: CDR1 SGDLS, CDR2 YYNGEE. The CDR3 is made up of 12 amino acids. V was pared by 4 bases and J by 2 bases, with 6 bases between. In its sample, this clone was seen once. Assay: immunoSEQ multiplex PCR; the TCRdb copy retains only in-frame clones and omits some. The table lists approximately 140,000 clones, around 93% of them singletons, with 1.5% to 2% in the top ten. V is TRBV9 and J is TRBJ1-1; D is undetermined. The input for sequencing was peripheral blood, taken on day 0 of AZD1222 vaccination. This TCR derives from an adult in good health. The CDR3 is CASSKSNTEAFF. CDR3 bases: TGTGCCAGCAGCAAGAGTAACACTGAAGCTTTCTTT.